This T cell receptor beta chain was found in a study of shared clonotypes between healthy human individuals. General study findings and limits: Non-shared clonotypes had lower generation probabilities than clonotypes shared by all four sorted-subset donors.

As regards this clone: The antigen is undetermined.

TCRdb keeps only in-frame clones here, not all; method: immunoSEQ multiplex PCR. In the table there are approximately 980,000 clones, 76% of which are singletons. Trimming cost V 7 bases and J 4 bases; bases outside gene matches: 9. Germline assignment: CDR1 SNHLY and CDR2 FYNNEI. This CDR3 is 14 amino acids long. This sequence joins TRBV2 and TRBJ2-7; TRBD1 agrees at 8 bases. The TCR was taken from a young man in good health. Sample: memory CD4+ T cells sorted from blood. The subset was: CD45RA-negative fraction. The CDR3, as DNA: TGTGCCAGCAAGATAGTAGGACAGGGATACGAGCAGTACTTC. Its protein product is CASKIVGQGYEQYF.